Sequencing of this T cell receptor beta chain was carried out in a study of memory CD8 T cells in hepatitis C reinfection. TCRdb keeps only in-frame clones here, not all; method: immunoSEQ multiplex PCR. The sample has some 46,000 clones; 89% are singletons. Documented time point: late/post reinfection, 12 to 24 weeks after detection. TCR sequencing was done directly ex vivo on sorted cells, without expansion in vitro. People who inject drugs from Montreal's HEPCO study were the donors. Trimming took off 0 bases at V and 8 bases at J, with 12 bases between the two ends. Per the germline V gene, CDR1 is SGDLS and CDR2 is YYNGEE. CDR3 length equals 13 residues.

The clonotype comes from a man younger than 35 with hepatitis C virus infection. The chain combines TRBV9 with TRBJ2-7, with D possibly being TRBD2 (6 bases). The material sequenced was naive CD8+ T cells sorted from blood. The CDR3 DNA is TGTGCCAGCAGCGTAGATTGGAGGGAACAGCAGTACTTC. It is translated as CASSVDWREQQYF.